This entry is about one T cell receptor (beta chain). This receptor's antigen is unknown. The input lacks base qualities; no much larger clone sits a single base away. This sample is drawn from a study of T cells after yellow fever vaccination (dated by TCRdb to about 2019). Broadly, across the study: Libraries from fractions with low cell numbers were prepared with the SMART-Seq v4 Ultra Low Input RNA kit. To track T-cell clones before and after primary and booster YFV17D yellow fever vaccination, bulk TCR alpha and beta repertoires were sequenced longitudinally. Two healthy male donors, one aged 18 to 30 and one aged 30 to 40 years, were included in the cohort. Blood was collected at multiple timepoints before and after primary and secondary immunization, and bulk PBMC replicates and cell subsets were isolated.

The germline V gene gives CDR1 as SGHTA and CDR2 as FQGNSA. From the cysteine through the phenylalanine, the CDR3 covers 14 amino acids. The retained sequence is limited to the CDR3, 42 bases, with the frame set at the first base. V was cut back by 1 base and J by 10 bases, leaving a gap of 14 bases between them. Sequencer: Illumina NovaSeq 6000. Synthesis of TCR cDNA relied on 5'RACE template switching, a step that introduced a universal primer site along with unique molecular identifiers. Priming for cDNA synthesis came from both the TCR alpha and TCR beta constant segments. Libraries were amplified in two PCR steps, with sample barcodes and sequencing adapters added in the second step. Sequencing of libraries was performed on Illumina HiSeq 2500 (2x100 bp) or NovaSeq (2x150 bp). The source study handled its data this way. MIGEC handled demultiplexing of reads and collapsing into UMI consensus sequences, while MiXCR performed V(D)J alignment. Using edgeR on replicate PBMC samples, clonotypes were called vaccine-responding if FDR was below 0.01 and the log2 fold change was above 5 up to day 15. CD4 or CD8 identity was assigned to each bulk clonotype according to whether the clonotype was present at higher abundance in the sequenced CD4 repertoire or the sequenced CD8 repertoire. In TCRdb, the public reads were trimmed at Q25 with fastp and aligned with MiXCR, with productive beta chains retained. Here each entry gathers all rows of one CDR3 protein and keeps the most common genes and DNA. In this record, the V and J calls reflect TCRdb's handling and not the investigators' own analysis. The sample records some 200,000 distinct CDR3 sequences, approximately 3% of which are singletons. Under 3.5% of the sample rests with the top ten.

This specimen's treatment or condition label, interpreted: live attenuated yellow fever vaccine strain. PBMCs were isolated from peripheral blood using a standard Ficoll-Paque protocol. Dynabeads CD4 and CD8 positive selection kits were used to isolate CD4 and CD8 T-cell fractions. TriZol was used to extract RNA from bulk PBMCs, CD4 and CD8 fractions, and dextramer-positive and dextramer-negative fractions. General findings and caveats noted by the study authors: Only two donors were included in the study, so the extent to which the findings can be generalized is limited. FACS-sorted repertoires could contain abundant contaminating clonotypes from the bulk population, so computational filtering was required. Most clones expanded after primary vaccination (around 97% of CD4 and over 80% of CD8) were re-detected after the booster, suggesting that broad memory maintenance occurred. A small fraction of clonotypes showed up in both the CD4 and CD8 compartments, probably as a result of convergent recombination. Compared with the primary T-cell response, the secondary T-cell response was weaker but faster, peaking on day 5 rather than day 15.

This receptor was identified in a man younger than 30 who received the YFV17D yellow fever vaccine. This receptor chain uses TRBV7-2 and TRBJ2-1; TRBD1 might be the D gene, on 5 matching bases. This specimen was CD4+ T cells sorted from PBMCs, taken 10 days after the yellow fever booster vaccination. The CDR3 protein sequence reads: CASSLGSVDREQFF. The bases read TGTGCCAGCAGCTTAGGATCCGTTGACAGAGAGCAGTTCTTC.